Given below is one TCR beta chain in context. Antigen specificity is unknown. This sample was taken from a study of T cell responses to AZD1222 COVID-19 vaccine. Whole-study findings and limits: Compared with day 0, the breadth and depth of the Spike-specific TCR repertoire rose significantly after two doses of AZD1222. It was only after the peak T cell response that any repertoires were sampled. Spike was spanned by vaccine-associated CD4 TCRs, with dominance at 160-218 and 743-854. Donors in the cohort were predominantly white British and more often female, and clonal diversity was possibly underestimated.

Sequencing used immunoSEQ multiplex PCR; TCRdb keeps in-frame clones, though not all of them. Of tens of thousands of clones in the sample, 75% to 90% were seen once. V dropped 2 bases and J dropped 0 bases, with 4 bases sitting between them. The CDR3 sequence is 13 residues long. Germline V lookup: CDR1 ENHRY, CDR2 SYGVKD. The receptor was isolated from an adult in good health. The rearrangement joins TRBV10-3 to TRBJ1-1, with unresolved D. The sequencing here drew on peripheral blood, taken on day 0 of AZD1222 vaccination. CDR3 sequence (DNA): TGTGCCATCAGTGAGAAGGTGAACACTGAAGCTTTCTTT. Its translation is CAISEKVNTEAFF.